The 16 T cell receptor beta chains in this list originate from one sample, sequenced in a study of cytotoxic CD8 clonotypes in ibrutinib-treated CLL. Some clones are missing from TCRdb's copy, which holds only in-frame ones; the method was immunoSEQ multiplex PCR. The data contain over 200,000 clones, roughly 65% of them singletons. The sequenced sample was PBMCs, obtained after 12 months of ibrutinib treatment. The receptor source for this set is a human donor with chronic lymphocytic leukemia.

This clone was observed a handful of times. V usage is TRBV9 and J usage is TRBJ1-5, with a tentative D call TRBD1 (6 bases). Trimming stripped 0 bases from V and 3 bases from J, with 10 bases between. The germline V gene encodes CDR1 SGDLS and CDR2 YYNGEE. The CDR3 is 15 amino acids. The CDR3 is CASSVDDRSNQPQHF. CDR3 DNA: TGTGCCAGCAGCGTAGATGACAGGTCCAATCAGCCCCAGCATTTT.

The rearrangement joins TRBV7-2 to TRBJ2-7; D is uncertain. Germline V lookup: CDR1 SGHTA, CDR2 FQGNSA. V lost 5 bases and J lost 3, with 17 bases in between. CDR3 length equals 15 residues. CDR3 sequence: CASSPRAVLSYEQYF. The CDR3 nucleotides read TGTGCCAGCAGCCCTCGGGCAGTCCTAAGCTACGAGCAGTACTTC.

The chain is built from TRBV11-1 and TRBJ2-2; 8 bases align to TRBD1. Germline V CDR1 and CDR2: SGHAT, FQDESV (reference sequence). J lost 3 bases, V lost 4 bases, and 7 bases had no gene match. This CDR3 region has 16 residues. CDR3 amino acids: CASSSGTGRYTGELFF. The CDR3 DNA reads as TGTGCCAGCAGCTCCGGGACAGGTCGTTACACCGGGGAGCTGTTTTTT. The full variable domain, with the rest looked up from reference TRBV11-1 and TRBJ2-2, is EAEVAQSPRYKITEKSQAVAFWCDPISGHATLYWYRQILGQGPELLVQFQDESVVDDSQLPKDRFSAERLKGVDSTLKIQPAELGDSAMYLCASSSGTGRYTGELFFGEGSRLTVL.

The genes are TRBV6-5 and TRBJ1-5; D is possibly TRBD1 (5 bases). Trimming stripped 0 bases from V and 7 bases from J, with 10 bases between. This CDR3 is 14 amino acids long. Germline loops: CDR1 MNHEY, CDR2 SVGAGI. In nucleotides, the CDR3 is TGTGCCAGCAGTTACTCGCAGGGCTACCAGCCCCAGCATTTT. It specifies CASSYSQGYQPQHF.

The V gene is TRBV30, the J gene TRBJ2-1; 15 nucleotides align to TRBD2. CDR3 length: 15 amino acids. Germline CDR1 and CDR2: GTSNPN and SVGIG (reference sequence). V gave up 1 base and J gave up 7 bases; unmatched junction bases: 2. The CDR3 bases are TGTGCCTGGAGTGAGGGGACTAGCGGGGGGAATGAGCAGTTCTTC. Amino acid sequence: CAWSEGTSGGNEQFF.

Note on this clone: Different DNA sequences within this sample yield the same CDR3. The chain carries TRBV30 and TRBJ1-5; 9 bases map to TRBD1. Trimming took 3 bases from V and 4 from J; bases not matched to a gene: 1. The CDR3 consists of 13 residues. Germline assignment: CDR1 GTSNPN and CDR2 SVGIG (reference sequence). Written as DNA, the CDR3 is TGTGCCTGGAGGGGACAGGGTAATCAGCCCCAGCATTTT. Translating gives CAWRGQGNQPQHF. The full variable domain, its missing parts supplied by reference TRBV30 and TRBJ1-5, is SQTIHQWPATLVQPVGSPLSLECTVEGTSNPNLYWYRQAAGRGLQLLFYSVGIGQISSEVPQNLSASRPQDRQFILSSKKLLLSDSGFYLCAWRGQGNQPQHFGDGTRLSIL.

The chain carries TRBV5-4 and TRBJ2-7; D is perhaps TRBD2 (6 bases). Germline CDR1 reads SGHNT; CDR2 reads YYREEE (reference sequence). This CDR3 region has 15 residues. The germline V and J ends were trimmed by 1 base and 8 bases, with 19 bases remaining between them. The DNA for the CDR3 is TGTGCCAGCAGCTTGTTTAGCGGACCGCTGGGAAAGCAGTACTTC. It translates to CASSLFSGPLGKQYF.

The rearrangement joins TRBV28 to TRBJ1-2; 7 bases fit TRBD1. The CDR3 consists of 13 residues. Germline V gene lookup returns CDR1 MDHEN and CDR2 SYDVKM. Trimming cost V 8 bases and J 0 bases; bases outside gene matches: 3. This chain's CDR3 is CASHRGSNYGYTF. Written as DNA, the CDR3 is TGTGCCAGCCACAGGGGCTCTAACTATGGCTACACCTTC.

This chain connects TRBV5-5 to TRBJ1-3; TRBD1 might be the D (5 bases). Per the germline V gene, CDR1 is SGHKS and CDR2 is YYEKEE (reference sequence). The CDR3 totals 16 residues. V lost 4 bases to trimming and J lost 0 bases, with 14 bases between them. Here the CDR3 DNA reads TGTGCCAGCAGCCAGCAGGGTCCCTTCTCTGGAAACACCATATATTTT. It is translated as CASSQQGPFSGNTIYF.

V is TRBV18 and J is TRBJ1-2, with TRBD1 matching 9 bases. This CDR3 has 16 amino acids. With V trimmed by 3 bases and J by 8 bases, 13 bases remained unmatched. Germline loops: CDR1 KGHSH, CDR2 LQKENI. The DNA of the CDR3 is TGTGCCAGCTCACCGTCCCGGGACAGGGTCGGAGGGGGCTACACCTTC. Translation gives CASSPSRDRVGGGYTF.

This clone came up once. The chain recombines TRBV29-1 with TRBJ2-2, with D perhaps matching TRBD1 (5 bases). The ends were cut back, 6 bases at V and 5 bases at J, with 19 bases in the middle. This CDR3 is built from 15 residues. Germline-derived CDR1 and CDR2 are SQVTM and ANQGSEA. The CDR3 loop is CSVAEEQEETGELFF. The CDR3 nucleotides read TGCAGCGTCGCAGAGGAACAGGAAGAAACCGGGGAGCTGTTTTTT.

The V and J genes are TRBV2 and TRBJ2-7; 9 nucleotides match TRBD1. Germline CDR1 is SNHLY and CDR2 is FYNNEI. J was trimmed by 0 bases and V by 3 bases; bases with no gene match: 12. The CDR3 is made up of 18 amino acids. CDR3 bases: TGTGCCAGCAGTGACGTCCCGGGACAGGGACGCGGCTCCTACGAGCAGTACTTC. As protein: CASSDVPGQGRGSYEQYF.

The chain recombines TRBV6-1 with TRBJ2-7; D remains unclear. Trimming stripped 4 bases from V and 4 bases from J, with 5 bases between. The CDR3 covers 11 residues. The V gene's germline CDR1 is MNHNS and CDR2 SASEGT. The CDR3 DNA sequence: TGTGCCAGCAGTGCCAGTTACGAGCAGTACTTC. Encoded protein: CASSASYEQYF.

This clone was seen a handful of times. CDR3 protein: CASSQRTATNYGYTF. DNA of the CDR3: TGTGCCAGCAGTCAGCGGACAGCCACTAACTATGGCTACACCTTC. J is TRBJ1-2 and V is TRBV6-6; maybe TRBD1 (6 bases). The germline V gene has CDR1 MNHNY and CDR2 SVGAGI (reference sequence). V lost 5 bases to trimming and J lost 0 bases, with 13 bases between them. CDR3 length: 15 amino acids.

The rearrangement links TRBV29-1 to TRBJ2-7; 7 nucleotides match TRBD1. The CDR3 has 13 amino acids. The J segment lost 2 bases and the V segment lost 4 bases, leaving 5 bases of the junction unmatched. Looked up from germline, CDR1 is SQVTM and CDR2 is ANQGSEA. CDR3 amino acids: CSVGKGAAYEQYF. The CDR3 DNA sequence: TGCAGCGTTGGAAAGGGGGCCGCCTACGAGCAGTACTTC.

This chain joins TRBV6-5 and TRBJ2-7, with 9 bases fitting TRBD1. The CDR3 has 16 residues. The V and J ends lost 3 bases and 2 bases, in that order; junction bases with no gene match: 8. Germline CDR1 and CDR2: MNHEY and SVGAGI. CDR3 residues: CASSYSGQGFPYEQYF. CDR3 coding DNA: TGTGCCAGCAGTTATTCGGGACAGGGATTCCCCTACGAGCAGTACTTC.